These 15 T cell receptor beta chains share one sample of origin, sequenced in a study of T cells in Graves' hyperthyroidism and ophthalmopathy. Regions amplified from RNA transcripts were the TCR beta CDR3 regions. When the TCR CDR3 underwent first-round RT-PCR, the HTBI primer set was used. Via MiXCR, TCRdb re-called the multiplex PCR reads, giving one row per CDR3 protein. The data hold over 250,000 distinct CDR3 sequences, with about 17% observed a single time. The sequenced sample was blood. These receptors all come from a woman aged 55-75 years with Graves' ophthalmopathy.

This clonotype has a count of ten or more. V and J are TRBV5-8 and TRBJ2-7; 8 bases agree with TRBD2. V was pared by 4 bases and J by 3 bases, with 9 bases of the junction left unmatched. Germline loops: CDR1 SGHTS, CDR2 YDEGEE. The CDR3 spans 15 residues. CDR3 sequence: CASSPGGALHYEQYF. In DNA, the CDR3 is TGTGCCAGCAGCCCCGGGGGGGCGTTACACTACGAGCAGTACTTC.

For this clonotype: At one boundary the junction diverges from the germline segment, which might be a read error. V usage is TRBV28 and J usage is TRBJ2-2; TRBD2 matches 12 bases. The CDR3 has 15 residues. Germline CDR1 reads MDHEN; CDR2 reads SYDVKM. The CDR3 region has the DNA TGTGCCAGCAGAGGACTAGCGGGAAACACCGGGAAGCTGTTTTTT. It yields the protein CASRGLAGNTGKLFF.

In regard to this clonotype: A clone one base away is much larger, so this may be a read error. The CDR3 end shows no conserved phenylalanine or tryptophan, and so a read error is likely. This chain joins TRBV7-2 and TRBJ1-6, with D hard to call. V was trimmed by 3 bases and J by 6 bases, leaving 9 bases between them. Per germline, CDR1 SGHTA and CDR2 FQGNSA. There are 14 residues in the CDR3. The CDR3 DNA is TGTGCCAGCAGCTTGGGGAGTAGTAATTCACCCCTCCACCTT. The encoded protein is CASSLGSSNSPLHL.

The chain combines TRBV5-6 with TRBJ1-1; perhaps TRBD1 as D (6 bases). Trimming removed 4 bases from V and 1 base from J, with 20 bases in between. Per the germline V gene, CDR1 is SGHDT and CDR2 is YYEEEE. The CDR3 is 17 residues long. CDR3: CASSISRGTEGNTEAFF. The DNA of the CDR3 is TGTGCCAGCAGCATAAGCAGGGGTACAGAGGGGAACACTGAAGCTTTCTTT.

The chain combines TRBV25-1 with TRBJ1-2; 7 positions agree with TRBD1. The trim removed 8 bases at V and 4 bases at J, leaving 4 bases unmatched. The CDR3 runs 12 residues. In germline, CDR1 is MGHDK, CDR2 SYGVNS. In nucleotides, the CDR3 is TGTGCCAGCTACAGGGGTAGCTATGGCTACACCTTC. Translating it yields CASYRGSYGYTF.

This clonotype appeared a few times. The chain employs TRBV7-7 and TRBJ1-4, with TRBD1 as a possible D gene (5 bases). Between the trimmed V and J ends, which lost 1 base and 4 bases, there was a span of 10 bases. Germline V gene lookup returns CDR1 SSHAT and CDR2 FNYEAQ (reference sequence). The CDR3 has 15 amino acids. The CDR3 loop reads CASSLGGTNNEKLFF. The CDR3 DNA sequence: TGTGCCAGCAGCTTAGGGGGGACCAATAATGAAAAACTGTTTTTT.

The gene calls are TRBV7-2 and TRBJ2-7; 8 bases align to TRBD1. CDR1 is SGHTA and CDR2 is FQGNSA in the germline V gene. V lost 3 bases and J lost 2; bases outside the gene matches: 6. This CDR3 region has 15 residues. CDR3 region: CASSFPGQATYEQYF. In DNA, the CDR3 is TGTGCCAGCAGCTTCCCGGGACAGGCCACCTACGAGCAGTACTTC.

This clonotype was seen at least ten times. The chain couples TRBV6-5 to TRBJ1-1; D ambiguous. The V and J ends lost 0 bases and 0 bases respectively, with 5 bases between them. The CDR3 is made up of 14 amino acids. Germline V CDR1 and CDR2: MNHEY, SVGAGI. CDR3: CASSYSGLNTEAFF. The CDR3 region has the DNA TGTGCCAGCAGTTACTCCGGCTTGAACACTGAAGCTTTCTTT.

This clonotype was seen only a few times. The V and J genes are TRBV29-1 and TRBJ2-1; unclear D gene. Germline V gene sequence: CDR1 SQVTM, CDR2 ANQGSEA. The CDR3 totals 10 residues. The germline V and J ends were trimmed by 5 bases and 6 bases, with 5 bases remaining between them. The CDR3 DNA reads TGCAGCGTTATGGGCAATGAGCAGTTCTTC. This codes for CSVMGNEQFF.

V is TRBV5-1 and J is TRBJ1-4, with 7 bases aligning to TRBD1. J was trimmed by 7 bases and V by 1 base; bases with no gene match: 10. This CDR3 is built from 16 residues. Germline-derived CDR1 and CDR2 are SGHRS and YFSETQ. CDR3 sequence: CASSLISGGGGEKLFF. In DNA, the CDR3 is TGCGCCAGCAGCTTGATCTCAGGAGGGGGCGGTGAAAAACTGTTTTTT.

The J gene is TRBJ1-1, the V gene TRBV5-6; 7 bases are a match to TRBD1. The CDR3 loop spans 16 amino acids. V shed 5 bases, J shed 2 bases, and the junction held 12 bases outside the gene matches. Looked up from germline, CDR1 is SGHDT and CDR2 is YYEEEE. The CDR3 protein is CASRHRGRRLNTEAFF. The CDR3 nucleotides read TGTGCCAGCAGACATAGGGGGCGGAGATTAAACACTGAAGCTTTCTTT. Full variable domain (remainder filled in from reference TRBV5-6 and TRBJ1-1): DAGVTQSPTHLIKTRGQQVTLRCSPKSGHDTVSWYQQALGQGPQFIFQYYEEEERQRGNFPDRFSGHQFPNYSSELNVNALLLGDSALYLCASRHRGRRLNTEAFFGQGTRLTVV.

This clonotype was detected ten times or more. This chain connects TRBV6-1 to TRBJ2-7; D ambiguous. V lost 2 bases to trimming and J lost 5 bases, with 7 bases between them. Germline V gene lookup returns CDR1 MNHNS and CDR2 SASEGT. There are 12 residues in the CDR3. Here the CDR3 reads CASSESGNEQYF. DNA for the CDR3: TGTGCCAGCAGTGAAAGTGGTAACGAGCAGTACTTC.

At least ten counts were recorded for this clonotype. V is TRBV9 and J is TRBJ1-1; D is ambiguous. This CDR3 is built from 13 residues. Germline V gene lookup returns CDR1 SGDLS and CDR2 YYNGEE. Trimming took off 3 bases at V and 4 bases at J, with 10 bases between the two ends. The CDR3 DNA sequence: TGTGCCAGCAGCGCCCAATTAGGCACTGAAGCTTTCTTT. It translates to CASSAQLGTEAFF.

The chain carries TRBV6-5 and TRBJ1-4, with D possibly TRBD1 on 6 matching bases. The CDR3 consists of 19 residues. Trimming removed 1 base at V and 5 bases at J, with 23 bases between. The germline gives CDR1 MNHEY, CDR2 SVGAGI. The CDR3 here is CASSYFRAGAPPGNEKLFF. CDR3 nucleotide sequence: TGTGCCAGCAGTTACTTCAGGGCGGGGGCCCCCCCGGGAAATGAAAAACTGTTTTTT.

The chain employs TRBV12-3 or TRBV12-4 and TRBJ2-1; 13 nucleotides align to TRBD2. J was trimmed by 8 bases and V by 7 bases; bases with no gene match: 17. CDR3 length: 18 residues. CDR3 region: CASTNRLAGGFVMDEQFF. In DNA form, the CDR3 reads TGTGCCAGCACCAACCGACTAGCGGGAGGCTTCGTGATGGATGAGCAGTTCTTC.